The T cell receptor beta chain under discussion was sequenced for a study of CD8 T cells in Susac syndrome. RNA was extracted with the RNeasy kit, and a quantity of roughly 0.45 to 1 ug was reverse transcribed using random hexamers. From the immunoSEQ multiplex PCR reads, TCRdb called clonotypes with MiXCR, one entry per CDR3 protein. The sample has tens of thousands of distinct CDR3 sequences, roughly 93% seen once. Trimming took 0 bases from V and 1 from J, leaving 12 bases between them. This CDR3 is 16 amino acids long. CDR1 is SGHDN, CDR2 FVKESK, per germline. The sequence derives from a human donor with Susac syndrome. Sequenced material: CD4+ T cells from PBMCs. The V and J genes are TRBV14 and TRBJ2-5; D is unresolved. The DNA of the CDR3 is TGTGCCAGCAGCCAAGAGGGGTTTTGGGTCCAAGAGACCCAGTACTTC. This codes for CASSQEGFWVQETQYF.